Listed below are T cell receptor beta chains from one sample, sequenced in a study of blood T cell repertoires in COVID-19. The repertoire was sequenced with immunoSEQ multiplex PCR; TCRdb's copy has only in-frame clones and lacks some. The sample holds under 95,000 clones, 80% to 90% seen once. Input material: peripheral blood. These receptors all stem from a woman in her 50s with acute or convalescent COVID-19. Each CDR3 is given without its conserved first and last residue. Size values are once, few and many counts, or a class for expanded clones, and some rows have none.

v_gene	j_gene	len	abundance	CDR3aa
TRBV2	TRBJ2-1	11	-	ASPGQGLNEQF
TRBV28	TRBJ1-4	12	few	ASSLGDTNEKLF
TRBV19	TRBJ1-3	13	few	ASSIGDSSGNTIY
TRBV10-3	TRBJ1-2	11	-	ANFDSFNYGYT
TRBV7-2	TRBJ1-4	13	few	ASSAQGATNEKLF
TRBV7-9	TRBJ1-5	10	-	ASSHKTGPQH
TRBV18	TRBJ1-1	12	-	ASSPPRRNTEAF
TRBV4-3	TRBJ2-5	12	-	ASSQDGERETQY
TRBV27	TRBJ2-1	11	-	ASSYDWRSEQF
TRBV7-3	TRBJ2-2	12	-	ASSLSGSAGELF
TRBV11-2	TRBJ1-1	15	-	ASSLGQGVAVNTEAF
TRBV2	TRBJ1-5	12	-	ASSESRGNQPQH